These 25 T cell receptor beta chains originate from one sample sequenced in a study of tumor-infiltrating lymphocytes in primary liver carcinoma. cDNA specific to TCR beta was made from approximately 500 ng of total RNA, with a constant-region primer employed for priming. Slightly modified ARM-PCR served as the procedure for the TCR beta libraries. These libraries came from three rounds of nested multiplex PCR. TRBV1-TRBV30 forward primers paired with a C-beta reverse primer were used in the first two PCR rounds, which ran approximately 10 cycles each. MiXCR, run by TCRdb on the multiplex PCR reads, gives a single entry per CDR3 protein. Here the sample spans tens of thousands of distinct CDR3 sequences, approximately 71% being singletons. Co-extraction of both nucleic acids (RNA and DNA) used about 17-33 mg of unsorted bulk tissue. The material sequenced was tumor-adjacent normal liver tissue. The receptor set was obtained from a man aged 35 to 55 with primary liver carcinoma and hepatitis B virus infection.

The V call is TRBV28, the J call TRBJ1-1, with 7 bases aligning to TRBD1. This CDR3 comprises 15 residues. V lost 4 bases and J lost 1; bases outside the gene matches: 6. From germline, CDR1 is MDHEN and CDR2 SYDVKM. As DNA, the CDR3 is TGTGCCAGCAGTTCAAGACAGGGACGGAACACTGAAGCTTTCTTT. As protein: CASSSRQGRNTEAFF.

About this clonotype: One end of the junction fails to match germline, which may point to a read error. The chain combines TRBV28 with TRBJ2-7, with D possibly TRBD1 on 6 matching bases. This CDR3 region has 12 residues. The germline V gene has CDR1 MDHEN and CDR2 SYDVKM. The CDR3 reads CASLEQGHEQCF. DNA of the CDR3: TGTGCCAGCCTGGAACAGGGCCACGAGCAGTGCTTC. The whole variable domain, remainder taken from reference TRBV28 and TRBJ2-7, is DVKVTQSSRYLVKRTGEKVFLECVQDMDHENMFWYRQDPGLGLRLIYFSYDVKMKEKGDIPEGYSVSREKKERFSLILESASTNQTSMYLCASLEQGHEQCFGPGTRLTVT.

J is TRBJ2-2 and V is TRBV5-4, with 8 bases aligning to TRBD2. The CDR3 is 15 residues long. Germline V gene lookup returns CDR1 SGHNT and CDR2 YYREEE (reference sequence). CDR3 residues: CVSSTGTRETGELFF. The CDR3 DNA reads TGTGTGAGCAGCACCGGGACTAGGGAGACCGGGGAGCTGTTTTTT.

Turning to this clonotype: A junction end diverges from the germline sequence, so it may reflect a read error. This rearrangement joins TRBV4-2 to TRBJ1-1; the D is unclear. CDR3 length: 13 residues. Germline V lookup: CDR1 LGHNA, CDR2 YNFKEQ. In nucleotides, the CDR3 is TGTGCCATCAGCCGAGATTCCAATGTGAGAGCTTTCTTT. It yields the protein CAISRDSNVRAFF.

On this clonotype itself: A junction end diverges from the germline sequence, so it may reflect a read error. Here the CDR3 reads CAGSYQGWETQYF. For the CDR3, the DNA is TGTGCCGGCAGTTACCAGGGCTGGGAGACCCAGTACTTC. J is TRBJ2-5 and V is TRBV6-6; D might be TRBD1 (5 bases). The germline V gene encodes CDR1 MNHNY and CDR2 SVGAGI (reference sequence). CDR3 length: 13 residues.

The sample holds many counts of this clonotype. This rearrangement joins TRBV12-3 or TRBV12-4 to TRBJ2-4, with a tentative D call TRBD1 (7 bases). CDR3 length: 14 amino acids. Between the trimmed V and J ends, which lost 9 bases and 7 bases, there was a span of 19 bases. CDR3 loop: CASTEGATRNIQYF. As DNA, the CDR3 is TGTGCCAGTACGGAGGGGGCAACCCGGAACATTCAGTACTTC.

Notes on this clonotype: Germline is not matched at one junction end, which may reflect a read error. V is TRBV5-1 and J is TRBJ1-3, with D maybe TRBD1 (5 bases). The CDR3 is 16 amino acids. Germline CDR1 reads SGHRS; CDR2 reads YFSETQ. The CDR3 reads CASSPGTPDLGNTTYF. As DNA, the CDR3 is TGCGCCAGCAGCCCCGGGACCCCGGACCTCGGAAATACCACATATTTT.

Ten or more counts support this clonotype. The rearrangement joins TRBV14 to TRBJ2-1, with 12 positions matching TRBD2. The CDR3 covers 14 residues. After removal of 4 bases from V and 8 bases from J, the junction contained 3 bases not matched to a gene. Germline V gene lookup returns CDR1 SGHDN and CDR2 FVKESK. CDR3 sequence: CASSLTSGSDEQFF. CDR3 nucleotides: TGTGCCAGCAGCCTGACTAGCGGGAGCGATGAGCAGTTCTTC.

Worth noting for this clonotype: The CDR3 does not close with the conserved phenylalanine or tryptophan, likely indicating a read error. J is TRBJ2-5 and V is TRBV5-1, with 9 bases lining up with TRBD2. Per the germline V gene, CDR1 is SGHRS and CDR2 is YFSETQ. The CDR3 has 15 amino acids. CDR3: CAGSPDSGSQETQYS. The CDR3 nucleotides are TGCGCCGGCAGTCCGGATAGCGGGAGTCAAGAGACCCAGTACTCC.

For this clonotype: A junction boundary mismatches the germline segment, possibly from a read error. V usage is TRBV28 and J usage is TRBJ1-5; D is unclear. The assigned J gene may be wrong: the sequence end matches TRBJ2-3 better. Germline V gene data show CDR1 as MDHEN and CDR2 as SYDVKM. CDR3 length: 14 residues. This chain's CDR3 is CANSFHGATQPQYF. In nucleotides, the CDR3 is TGTGCCAACAGTTTCCATGGAGCTACTCAGCCCCAGTATTTT.

This clonotype was found once. V usage is TRBV5-1 and J usage is TRBJ2-2, with D possibly TRBD2 on 5 matching bases. Germline CDR1 reads SGHRS; CDR2 reads YFSETQ. The CDR3 loop spans 18 amino acids. Trimming shortened V by 2 bases and J by 0 bases, and 17 bases separated the two germline ends. The DNA of the CDR3 is TGCGCCAGCAGCTTAACTAGACATGAACGGGCGAACACCGGGGAGCTGTTTTTT. Protein: CASSLTRHERANTGELFF.

On this clonotype: This CDR3 fails to terminate in the conserved phenylalanine or tryptophan, so it likely reflects a read error. This sequence joins TRBV11-2 and TRBJ1-6; 8 bases align to TRBD1. The germline V gene encodes CDR1 SGHAT and CDR2 FQNNGV. V lost 5 bases to trimming and J lost 11 bases; unmatched junction nucleotides: 11. The CDR3 is 15 residues long. The CDR3 here is CASSREDRAYPPLHL. As DNA, the CDR3 is TGTGCCAGCAGCCGCGAGGACAGGGCCTATCCACCCCTCCACTTA.

Notes on this clonotype: This likely comes from a read error, as the CDR3 has no conserved phenylalanine or tryptophan at its end. CDR3 coding DNA: TGTACCAGCAGCCAAGAGTGGGCAGCTCTTCAGTACTTA. It yields the protein CTSSQEWAALQYL. This chain joins TRBV14 and TRBJ2-7, with no clear D. Germline CDR1 SGHDN, CDR2 FVKESK. This CDR3 spans 13 amino acids.

This clonotype is termed medium-sized. This chain uses TRBV5-1 with TRBJ2-1; 9 nucleotides match TRBD2. V dropped 3 bases and J dropped 9; count of bases not matched to a gene: 4. Germline V gene lookup returns CDR1 SGHRS and CDR2 YFSETQ. The CDR3 consists of 13 residues. CDR3 bases: TGCGCCAGCAGCTCGACGGGACTAGCTGAGCAGTTCTTC. Translating it yields CASSSTGLAEQFF.

CDR3 residues: CAAGETGGSWNQPQHF. The CDR3 DNA is TGTGCAGCAGGGGAGACAGGGGGATCATGGAATCAGCCCCAGCATTTT. The gene calls are TRBV6-1 and TRBJ1-5; TRBD1 aligns across 9 bases. CDR1 and CDR2 (germline): MNHNS, SASEGT. The CDR3 has 16 residues.

The V call is TRBV7-2, the J call TRBJ2-1, with D perhaps assigned TRBD1 or TRBD2 (5 bases each). The germline V and J ends were trimmed by 5 bases and 9 bases, with 26 bases remaining between them. Germline V gene data show CDR1 as SGHTA and CDR2 as FQGNSA. This CDR3 comprises 17 residues. CDR3 sequence (DNA): TGTGCCAGCAGCCGGAGTGAGGGGAGCGGAGGCTACTGTGAGCAGTTCTTC. Its protein product is CASSRSEGSGGYCEQFF. Drawing the rest from reference TRBV7-2 and TRBJ2-1, the complete variable domain is GAGVSQSPSNKVTEKGKDVELRCDPISGHTALYWYRQSLGQGLEFLIYFQGNSAPDKSGLPSDRFSAERTGGSVSTLTIQRTQQEDSAVYLCASSRSEGSGGYCEQFFGPGTRLTVL.

In its sample, this clonotype was seen once. This likely comes from a read error, as the CDR3 has no conserved phenylalanine or tryptophan at its end. Because the CDR3's place on the DNA is in doubt, the DNA is left out and the CDR3 is given as listed by TCRdb. The chain employs TRBV29-1 and TRBJ2-7; the table names TRBD2, a call not compared with the DNA. Germline CDR1 is SQVTM and CDR2 is ANQGSEA. Inclusive of both ends, the CDR3 amounts to 13 amino acids. The CDR3 loop is CSVGGVSTYEEYI.

The sample holds many counts of this clonotype. For the CDR3, the DNA is TGTGCCAGCAATATCGCAGGACAGGGCGGGACCCAGTACTTC. It translates to CASNIAGQGGTQYF. The genes are TRBV6-2 or TRBV6-3 and TRBJ2-5, with TRBD1 identical over 8 bases. V gave up 7 bases and J gave up 7 bases; unmatched junction bases: 11. The CDR3 loop spans 14 amino acids. The V gene's germline CDR1 is MNHEY and CDR2 SVGEGT.

V is TRBV6-2 or TRBV6-3 and J is TRBJ2-5; 8 bases match TRBD2. The CDR3 sequence is 15 residues long. V shed 5 bases and J 9 bases; nucleotides not matched to a gene: 14. The germline V gene has CDR1 MNHEY and CDR2 SVGEGT. The CDR3 DNA is TGTGCCAGCAGTCCCCCGACTAGCGAGAGTGAGGCCCAGTACTTC. Residues: CASSPPTSESEAQYF.

V is TRBV11-3 and J is TRBJ1-5; D gene ambiguous. The CDR3 runs 15 residues. V lost 3 bases to trimming and J lost 6 bases, with 15 bases between them. Germline assignment: CDR1 SGHNT and CDR2 YENEEA. For the CDR3, the DNA is TGTGCCAGCAGCTTTGATATTGGGGTGGCTCAGCCCCAGCATTTT. The encoded protein is CASSFDIGVAQPQHF.

This chain connects TRBV7-9 to TRBJ1-2; TRBD1 might be the D (6 bases). V lost 10 bases, J lost 6 bases, and 21 bases lay in between. This CDR3 contains 14 residues. Germline values: CDR1 SEHNR, CDR2 FQNEAQ (reference sequence). The CDR3: CANRWDMVFHGYTF. CDR3 bases: TGTGCCAACAGATGGGACATGGTGTTTCATGGCTACACCTTC.

With respect to this clonotype: A much larger clone differs by one base, so this may be a read error. V usage is TRBV11-2 and J usage is TRBJ2-5, with D possibly being TRBD2 (6 bases). The V gene's germline CDR1 is SGHAT and CDR2 FQNNGV. The CDR3 covers 13 residues. The CDR3 loop is CASSRGLQETRYF. CDR3 DNA sequence: TGTGCCAGCAGCCGGGGACTCCAAGAGACCCGGTACTTC.

A word on this clonotype: The junction shows a germline mismatch at one end, possibly a read error. This chain links TRBV6-2 or TRBV6-3 with TRBJ2-7, with TRBD2 matching over 9 bases. Germline lookup yields CDR1 MNHEY and CDR2 SVGEGT. The CDR3 totals 14 residues. CDR3 sequence: CASKWTSEAYEQYF. The CDR3 coding sequence is TGTGCCAGCAAATGGACTAGCGAAGCCTATGAGCAGTACTTC.

As to this clonotype: At one boundary the junction diverges from the germline segment, which might be a read error. V and J are TRBV4-3 and TRBJ2-2, with D tentatively TRBD2 (7 bases). Germline V gene lookup returns CDR1 LGHNA and CDR2 YSLEER. The CDR3 is 15 amino acids. CDR3 DNA: TGCGCCAGCTGCCAAGAAGCGGGACACACCGGGGAGCCATTTTTT. Translating it yields CASCQEAGHTGEPFF.

This clonotype was counted at least ten times. The chain employs TRBV7-8 and TRBJ2-1; 8 bases fit TRBD2. CDR3 size: 13 residues. Germline values: CDR1 SGHVS, CDR2 FQNEAQ. V lost 1 base and J lost 10; bases outside the gene matches: 3. This CDR3 is CASSLVGRGEQFF. DNA for the CDR3: TGTGCCAGCAGCTTAGTCGGGAGGGGAGAGCAGTTCTTC.